This T cell receptor (beta chain) was captured in a study of T cell responses to AZD1222 COVID-19 vaccine. Details on this clone: Its specificity is unknown.

TCRdb's copy holds only in-frame clones and misses some; the assay was immunoSEQ multiplex PCR. Among about 42,000 clones listed, 88% were seen once. V was clipped by 0 bases and J by 9 bases, with 17 bases between them. Germline assignment: CDR1 MNHEY and CDR2 SVGAGI. This CDR3 has 15 residues. Study-level findings and limits: Once two AZD1222 doses were given, Spike-specific TCR breadth and depth went up.

The V and J genes are TRBV6-5 and TRBJ1-2; D is perhaps TRBD1 (5 bases). The starting material was peripheral blood, obtained 28 days after the second AZD1222 dose. This receptor was identified in an adult who received the AZD1222 COVID-19 vaccine. In DNA, the CDR3 is TGTGCCAGCAGTTACTCGCCCGGGACGTTTGGGAGCTACACCTTC. Protein product: CASSYSPGTFGSYTF.